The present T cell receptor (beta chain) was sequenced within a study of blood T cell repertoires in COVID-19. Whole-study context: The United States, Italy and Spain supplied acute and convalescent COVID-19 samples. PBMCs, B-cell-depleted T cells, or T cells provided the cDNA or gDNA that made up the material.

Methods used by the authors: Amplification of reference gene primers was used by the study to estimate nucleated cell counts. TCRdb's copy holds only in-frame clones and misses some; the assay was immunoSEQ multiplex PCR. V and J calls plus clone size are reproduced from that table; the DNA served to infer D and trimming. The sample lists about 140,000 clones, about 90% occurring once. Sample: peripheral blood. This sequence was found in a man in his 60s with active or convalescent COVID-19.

The CDR3 nucleotides read TGTGCCAGCAGTCTTATGGGGACAGTGGGGGCTAACTATGGCTACACCTTC. Protein: CASSLMGTVGANYGYTF. The V and J genes are TRBV7-2 and TRBJ1-2; 7 bases agree with TRBD1. Trimming removed 6 bases from V and 0 bases from J; junction bases left unmatched: 13. CDR1 and CDR2 from the germline V gene are SGHTA and FQGNSA. The CDR3 consists of 17 residues. The complete variable domain, with remaining parts taken from reference TRBV7-2 and TRBJ1-2, reads GAGVSQSPSNKVTEKGKDVELRCDPISGHTALYWYRQSLGQGLEFLIYFQGNSAPDKSGLPSDRFSAERTGGSVSTLTIQRTQQEDSAVYLCASSLMGTVGANYGYTFGSGTRLTVV.